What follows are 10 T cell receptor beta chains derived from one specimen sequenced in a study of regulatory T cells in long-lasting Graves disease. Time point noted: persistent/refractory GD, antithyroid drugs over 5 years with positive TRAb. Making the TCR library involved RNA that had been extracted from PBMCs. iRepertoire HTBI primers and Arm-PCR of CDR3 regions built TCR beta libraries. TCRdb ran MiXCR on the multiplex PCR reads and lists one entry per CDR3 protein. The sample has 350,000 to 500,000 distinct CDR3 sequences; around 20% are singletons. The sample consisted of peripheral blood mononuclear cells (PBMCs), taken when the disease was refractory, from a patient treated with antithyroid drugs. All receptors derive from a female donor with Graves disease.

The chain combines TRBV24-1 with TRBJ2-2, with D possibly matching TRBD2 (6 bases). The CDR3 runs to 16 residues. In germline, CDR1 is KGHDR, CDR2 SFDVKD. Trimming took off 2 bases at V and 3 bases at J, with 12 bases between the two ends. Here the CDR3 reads CATSDSLPGDTGELFF. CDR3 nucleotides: TGTGCCACCAGTGATTCGTTACCGGGAGACACCGGGGAGCTGTTTTTT.

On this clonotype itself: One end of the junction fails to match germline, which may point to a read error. This CDR3 reads CASSKEQWTSGSNEQFF. The CDR3 DNA follows: TGTGCCAGCAGCAAAGAGCAGTGGACTAGCGGGAGCAATGAGCAGTTCTTC. The chain couples TRBV4-2 to TRBJ2-1, with 13 positions matching TRBD2. Germline CDR1 and CDR2: LGHNA and YNFKEQ. The CDR3 contains 17 residues.

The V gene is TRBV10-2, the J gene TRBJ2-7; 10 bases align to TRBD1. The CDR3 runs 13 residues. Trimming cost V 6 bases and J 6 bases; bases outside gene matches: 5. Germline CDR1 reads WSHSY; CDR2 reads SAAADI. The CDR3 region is CASRGDRGSEQYF. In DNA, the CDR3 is TGCGCCAGCAGGGGGGACAGGGGAAGCGAGCAGTACTTC.

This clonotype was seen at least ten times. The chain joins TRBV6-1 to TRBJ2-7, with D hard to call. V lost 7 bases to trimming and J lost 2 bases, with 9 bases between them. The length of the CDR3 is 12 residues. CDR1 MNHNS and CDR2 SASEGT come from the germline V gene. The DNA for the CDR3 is TGTGCCAGCACCGGTACTACCTACGAGCAGTACTTC. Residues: CASTGTTYEQYF.

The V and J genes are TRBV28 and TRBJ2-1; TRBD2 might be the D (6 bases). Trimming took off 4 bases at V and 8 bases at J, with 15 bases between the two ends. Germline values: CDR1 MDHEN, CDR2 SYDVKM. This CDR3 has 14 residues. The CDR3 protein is CASSSHLKRDEQFF. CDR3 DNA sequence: TGTGCCAGCAGTTCTCACCTAAAGCGGGATGAGCAGTTCTTC.

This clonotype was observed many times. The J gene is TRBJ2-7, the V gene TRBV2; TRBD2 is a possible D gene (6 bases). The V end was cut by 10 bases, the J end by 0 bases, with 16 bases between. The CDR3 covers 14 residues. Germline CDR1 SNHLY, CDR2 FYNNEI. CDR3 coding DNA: TGTGCCATCAGGAGGGGCAAAGGCTCCTACGAGCAGTACTTC. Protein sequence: CAIRRGKGSYEQYF.

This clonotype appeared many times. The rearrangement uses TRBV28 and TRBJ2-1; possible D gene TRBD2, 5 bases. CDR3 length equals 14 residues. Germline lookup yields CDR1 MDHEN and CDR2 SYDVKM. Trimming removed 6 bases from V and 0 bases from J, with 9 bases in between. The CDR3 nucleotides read TGTGCCAGCAGGAAAAGCGGCTCCTACAATGAGCAGTTCTTC. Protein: CASRKSGSYNEQFF.

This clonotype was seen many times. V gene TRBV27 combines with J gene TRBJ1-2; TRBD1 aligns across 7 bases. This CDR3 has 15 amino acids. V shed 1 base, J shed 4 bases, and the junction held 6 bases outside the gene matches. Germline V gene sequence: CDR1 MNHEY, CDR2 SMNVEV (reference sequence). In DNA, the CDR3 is TGTGCCAGCAGTTTATTGGGGACAGAACGCTATGGCTACACCTTC. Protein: CASSLLGTERYGYTF.

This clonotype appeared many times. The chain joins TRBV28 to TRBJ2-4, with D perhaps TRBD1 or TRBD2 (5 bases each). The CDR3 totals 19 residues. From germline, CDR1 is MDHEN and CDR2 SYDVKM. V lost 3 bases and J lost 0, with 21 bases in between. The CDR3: CASSFPGTRQPLAKNIQYF. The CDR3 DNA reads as TGTGCCAGCAGTTTCCCCGGGACCAGACAACCTTTAGCCAAAAACATTCAGTACTTC.

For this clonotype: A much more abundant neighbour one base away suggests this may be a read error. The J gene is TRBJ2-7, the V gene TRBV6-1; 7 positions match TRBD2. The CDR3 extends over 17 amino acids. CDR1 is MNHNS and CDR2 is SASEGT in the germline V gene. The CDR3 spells CTSSETFIWAGAYEQYF. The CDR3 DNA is TGTACCAGCAGTGAAACATTCATATGGGCGGGAGCCTACGAGCAGTACTTC.